The 30 T cell receptor beta chains reported below all come from one sample, sequenced in a study of blood T cells in healthy people across ages. Primers used in a second PCR of about 6 to 11 cycles were a sample-barcoded 5' primer and a J-beta primer mix. MiXCR, applied by TCRdb to the 5' RACE reads, yields one record per CDR3 protein. The sample consists of approximately 1,100,000 distinct CDR3 sequences, roughly 45% of them appearing once. The sequenced sample consisted of blood. The receptors come from a woman aged 55-75 years in good health.

The genes are TRBV20-1 and TRBJ1-1, with 7 bases matching TRBD1. The V gene end was trimmed by 2 bases and the J gene end by 1 base; junction bases not matched to a gene: 13. The germline gives CDR1 DFQATT, CDR2 SNEGSKA (reference sequence). The CDR3 runs 17 residues. CDR3 loop: CSARLPGQSSGNTEAFF. For the CDR3, the DNA is TGCAGTGCTAGACTCCCGGGACAGTCCTCAGGGAACACTGAAGCTTTCTTT.

This clonotype was recorded many times. This sequence joins TRBV5-5 and TRBJ2-7; 8 bases agree with TRBD1. The CDR3 contains 15 residues. Germline-derived CDR1 and CDR2 are SGHKS and YYEKEE (reference sequence). V trimming: 0 bases; J trimming: 3 bases; junction bases outside the gene matches: 5. CDR3 region: CASSLGQGAHYEQYF. The CDR3 DNA reads as TGTGCCAGCAGCTTGGGGCAGGGGGCGCACTACGAGCAGTACTTC.

The genes are TRBV20-1 and TRBJ1-2, with D uncertain. Germline CDR1 DFQATT, CDR2 SNEGSKA (reference sequence). V was shortened by 0 bases and J by 4 bases, with 9 bases between the two germline ends. The CDR3 is made up of 13 amino acids. Here the CDR3 reads CSAREAPIYGYTF. DNA for the CDR3: TGCAGTGCTAGAGAGGCGCCTATCTATGGCTACACCTTC.

This rearrangement joins TRBV7-9 to TRBJ2-1; D not certain. The CDR3 covers 14 residues. V lost 5 bases and J 5 bases, leaving 13 bases between the germline ends. In germline, CDR1 is SEHNR, CDR2 FQNEAQ (reference sequence). The CDR3 region has the DNA TGTGCCAGCAGCCTCCGTACAGATCACAATGAGCAGTTCTTC. This encodes CASSLRTDHNEQFF.

This chain uses TRBV6-5 with TRBJ2-3, with TRBD1 as a possible D gene (6 bases). Germline V gene data show CDR1 as MNHEY and CDR2 as SVGAGI. The V end lost 5 bases, the J end lost 2 bases, and 17 bases lay between the germline ends. This CDR3 contains 16 residues. In DNA, the CDR3 is TGTGCCAGCAGTCGAACAGGGTTAAAAAACACAGATACGCAGTATTTT. Translation: CASSRTGLKNTDTQYF.

The chain uses TRBV29-1 and TRBJ2-2, with 8 bases identical to TRBD1. This CDR3 region has 15 residues. V was pared by 7 bases and J by 5 bases, with 12 bases of the junction left unmatched. Germline assignment: CDR1 SQVTM and CDR2 ANQGSEA. DNA for the CDR3: TGCAGCGCTGTGACAGGGGAGGCTATTACCGGGGAGCTGTTTTTT. As protein: CSAVTGEAITGELFF.

The chain carries TRBV29-1 and TRBJ1-2; no reliable D call. The CDR3 totals 11 residues. V dropped 8 bases and J dropped 2 bases, with 9 bases sitting between them. CDR1 and CDR2 from the germline V gene are SQVTM and ANQGSEA. Here the CDR3 reads CSTVDNYGYTF. The DNA of the CDR3 is TGCAGCACCGTCGACAACTATGGCTACACCTTC. The full variable domain, rest sourced from reference TRBV29-1 and TRBJ1-2, is SAVISQKPSRDICQRGTSLTIQCQVDSQVTMMFWYRQQPGQSLTLIATANQGSEATYESGFVIDKFPISRPNLTFSTLTVSNMSPEDSSIYLCSTVDNYGYTFGSGTRLTVV.

This clonotype was detected only once. Lacking the conserved final phenylalanine or tryptophan, this CDR3 likely reflects a read error. The V call is TRBV28, the J call TRBJ2-5; 10 bases line up with TRBD2. CDR3 length equals 16 residues. Germline lookup yields CDR1 MDHEN and CDR2 SYDVKM. The ends lost 7 bases at V and 1 base at J; junction bases unmatched: 9. This CDR3 reads CASTPSGRALQETQYL. The CDR3 DNA reads as TGTGCCAGCACCCCGAGCGGGAGGGCCCTCCAAGAGACCCAGTACCTC.

This chain links TRBV29-1 with TRBJ2-7; 9 bases align to TRBD1. Germline assignment: CDR1 SQVTM and CDR2 ANQGSEA. After removal of 6 bases from V and 4 bases from J, the junction contained 10 bases not matched to a gene. This CDR3 is built from 14 residues. The CDR3 reads CSVRKGQGTYEQYF. The CDR3 DNA sequence: TGCAGCGTCCGAAAAGGACAGGGGACATACGAGCAGTACTTC.

The chain employs TRBV20-1 and TRBJ2-7; no clear D. The CDR3 length is 12 residues. The V end was cut by 3 bases, the J end by 6 bases, with 12 bases between. The germline V gene has CDR1 DFQATT and CDR2 SNEGSKA (reference sequence). DNA for the CDR3: TGCAGTGCTAGGCAGCCTTCGGGCGAGCAGTACTTC. It encodes CSARQPSGEQYF.

The rearrangement joins TRBV3-1 to TRBJ2-2; TRBD2 matches at 7 bases. Per the germline V gene, CDR1 is LGHDT and CDR2 is YNNKEL (reference sequence). V was pared by 2 bases and J by 6 bases, with 3 bases of the junction left unmatched. This CDR3 region has 14 residues. This CDR3 reads CASSQRTRAGELFF. The CDR3 DNA reads as TGTGCCAGCAGCCAAAGGACTAGAGCCGGGGAGCTGTTTTTT. Variable domain in full (rest from reference TRBV3-1 and TRBJ2-2): DTAVSQTPKYLVTQMGNDKSIKCEQNLGHDTMYWYKQDSKKFLKIMFSYNNKELIINETVPNRFSPKSPDKAHLNLHINSLELGDSAVYFCASSQRTRAGELFFGEGSRLTVL.

This clonotype has a handful of counts. For the CDR3, the DNA is TGTGCCAGCAGTGCAAGACAGGGCCCCTACGAGCAGTACTTC. This encodes CASSARQGPYEQYF. The genes are TRBV6-6 and TRBJ2-7, with TRBD1 matching over 7 bases. The germline V gene encodes CDR1 MNHNY and CDR2 SVGAGI (reference sequence). This CDR3 is 14 amino acids long. Losses at the gene ends were 5 bases for V and 2 bases for J; bases not matched to a gene: 6.

DNA of the CDR3: TGTGCCAGCAGTGGAAGTCCCAGTGTTAGGGGCACAGATACGCAGTATTTT. Encoded protein: CASSGSPSVRGTDTQYF. This chain connects TRBV27 to TRBJ2-3; no firm D call. The V gene lost 5 bases and the J gene lost 1 base, with 19 bases spanning the gap. In germline, CDR1 is MNHEY, CDR2 SMNVEV (reference sequence). This CDR3 has 17 residues.

The rearrangement uses TRBV7-3 and TRBJ2-1, with 8 bases identical to TRBD1. The CDR3 spans 16 residues. Germline CDR1 reads SGHTA; CDR2 reads FQGTGA. The trim removed 2 bases at V and 6 bases at J, leaving 9 bases unmatched. The CDR3 loop is CASSLAGGLGGNEQFF. The CDR3 nucleotides read TGTGCCAGCAGCTTAGCAGGGGGCTTGGGGGGCAATGAGCAGTTCTTC.

V is TRBV20-1 and J is TRBJ2-3; D might be TRBD1 (6 bases). The germline gives CDR1 DFQATT, CDR2 SNEGSKA (reference sequence). Trimming took 3 bases from V and 0 from J, leaving 10 bases between them. CDR3 length: 14 residues. The CDR3 reads CSASGDTSTDTQYF. The CDR3, as DNA: TGCAGTGCTAGTGGGGACACTAGCACAGATACGCAGTATTTT.

The CDR3, as DNA: TGTGCAGGACGCAGGGCCGGAGGCTACACCTTC. Protein sequence: CAGRRAGGYTF. The V gene is TRBV2, the J gene TRBJ1-2; maybe TRBD1 (5 bases). Per germline, CDR1 SNHLY and CDR2 FYNNEI. The CDR3 consists of 11 residues.

The rearrangement links TRBV5-1 to TRBJ2-1; D is undetermined. Germline V CDR1 and CDR2: SGHRS, YFSETQ. The CDR3 is 15 residues long. V dropped 0 bases and J dropped 4 bases, with 11 bases sitting between them. CDR3 loop: CASSLGLTYYNEQFF. In DNA form, the CDR3 reads TGCGCCAGCAGCTTGGGACTTACTTATTACAATGAGCAGTTCTTC.

This clonotype was found a few times. The genes are TRBV12-3 or TRBV12-4 and TRBJ2-1; 9 nucleotides line up with TRBD2. The CDR3 consists of 14 residues. V was pared by 7 bases and J by 9 bases, with 10 bases of the junction left unmatched. The CDR3 DNA reads TGTGCCAGCACCTTCGGGACTAGCATCACTGAGCAGTTCTTC. This encodes CASTFGTSITEQFF.

This clonotype was seen more than once but under ten times. V and J are TRBV28 and TRBJ2-5, with D maybe TRBD1 (5 bases). V lost 10 bases and J 4 bases, leaving 28 bases between the germline ends. Germline V lookup: CDR1 MDHEN, CDR2 SYDVKM. The CDR3 has 17 amino acids. CDR3 coding DNA: TGTGCCATCCGACAGTCGAGCAAAATAGCCTCCGGAGAGACCCAGTACTTC. Translating gives CAIRQSSKIASGETQYF.

The chain is built from TRBV9 and TRBJ2-7; 7 positions match TRBD2. V lost 2 bases, J lost 2 bases, and 4 bases stayed unmatched. Per the germline V gene, CDR1 is SGDLS and CDR2 is YYNGEE. CDR3 length: 14 amino acids. CDR3 region: CASSVTLAPYEQYF. As DNA, the CDR3 is TGTGCCAGCAGCGTTACACTAGCGCCCTACGAGCAGTACTTC.

This clonotype was detected only a few times. V gene TRBV5-5 combines with J gene TRBJ1-6; unclear D gene. Germline lookup yields CDR1 SGHKS and CDR2 YYEKEE (reference sequence). Trimming took 3 bases from V and 7 from J, leaving 23 bases between them. This CDR3 is built from 18 residues. The chain's CDR3 is CASSSRRGMVASNSPLHF. CDR3 bases: TGTGCCAGCAGCTCCCGACGCGGCATGGTCGCCAGCAATTCACCCCTCCACTTT. Looking up the rest from reference TRBV5-5 and TRBJ1-6 gives the full variable domain: DAGVTQSPTHLIKTRGQQVTLRCSPISGHKSVSWYQQVLGQGPQFIFQYYEKEERGRGNFPDRFSARQFPNYSSELNVNALLLGDSALYLCASSSRRGMVASNSPLHFGNGTRLTVT.

V gene TRBV4-1 combines with J gene TRBJ1-4, with 9 bases matching TRBD1. There are 16 residues in the CDR3. Germline assignment: CDR1 MGHRA and CDR2 YSYEKL. J lost 8 bases, V lost 8 bases, and 15 bases had no gene match. CDR3 coding DNA: TGCGCCAGCCGCCCGGACAGGGGAATTGATCGGGAAAAACTGTTTTTT. This sequence encodes CASRPDRGIDREKLFF.

The genes are TRBV6-1 and TRBJ2-3; D is possibly TRBD1 (6 bases). With 1 base removed from V and 9 bases from J, the gap between germline ends came to 8 bases. The CDR3 has 12 amino acids. Germline CDR1 MNHNS, CDR2 SASEGT. The chain's CDR3 is CASSEGQVTQYF. DNA for the CDR3: TGTGCCAGCAGTGAAGGACAGGTGACGCAGTATTTT.

The chain combines TRBV12-3 or TRBV12-4 with TRBJ2-1; possible D gene TRBD2, 6 bases. Between the trimmed V and J ends, which lost 5 bases and 8 bases, there was a span of 7 bases. The CDR3 is made up of 11 amino acids. The CDR3 bases are TGTGCCAGCAGTCGGGAGTATGAGCAGTTCTTC. Translating gives CASSREYEQFF.

The rearrangement joins TRBV7-2 to TRBJ2-1; D is unresolved. The length of the CDR3 is 14 residues. The germline V gene has CDR1 SGHTA and CDR2 FQGNSA. Trimming cost V 6 bases and J 8 bases, with 17 bases left between them. CDR3 bases: TGTGCCAGCAGTGCGTCAGTTTATCAGGATGAGCAGTTCTTC. As protein: CASSASVYQDEQFF. Drawing the rest from reference TRBV7-2 and TRBJ2-1, the complete variable domain is GAGVSQSPSNKVTEKGKDVELRCDPISGHTALYWYRQSLGQGLEFLIYFQGNSAPDKSGLPSDRFSAERTGGSVSTLTIQRTQQEDSAVYLCASSASVYQDEQFFGPGTRLTVL.

The V gene is TRBV15, the J gene TRBJ2-1; possible D gene TRBD1, 6 bases. CDR3 size: 15 residues. V lost 0 bases, J lost 4 bases, and 10 bases lay in between. The V gene's germline CDR1 is LNHNV and CDR2 YYDKDF (reference sequence). This chain's CDR3 is CATSRDIGQYNEQFF. The CDR3 nucleotides read TGTGCCACCAGCAGAGATATAGGACAGTACAATGAGCAGTTCTTC.

The V call is TRBV27, the J call TRBJ2-5; TRBD1 matches at 12 bases. CDR3 length equals 16 residues. J gave up 4 bases and V 0 bases, and 3 bases lay outside the gene matches. The V gene's germline CDR1 is MNHEY and CDR2 SMNVEV (reference sequence). DNA for the CDR3: TGTGCCAGCAGTTTATCGGGGACAGGGGGCCGAGAGACCCAGTACTTC. This codes for CASSLSGTGGRETQYF.

The V gene is TRBV5-1, the J gene TRBJ2-7; the D gene is possibly TRBD1 (5 bases). Germline CDR1 SGHRS, CDR2 YFSETQ. Deletions cut 4 bases from V and 6 bases from J, with 17 bases between. The CDR3 contains 14 residues. CDR3 residues: CASSPGSGPSEQYF. The CDR3 DNA is TGCGCCAGCAGCCCTGGGTCAGGGCCCTCCGAGCAGTACTTC.

V is TRBV7-8 and J is TRBJ1-1; D is possibly TRBD1 (5 bases). Germline CDR1 reads SGHVS; CDR2 reads FQNEAQ. The CDR3 covers 15 residues. The V gene lost 0 bases and the J gene lost 4 bases, with 12 bases spanning the gap. Here the CDR3 DNA reads TGTGCCAGCAGCTTAGCGATCGGGGCGGGCACTGAAGCTTTCTTT. It encodes CASSLAIGAGTEAFF.

The chain recombines TRBV27 with TRBJ1-4; D may be TRBD1 (5 bases). Germline-derived CDR1 and CDR2 are MNHEY and SMNVEV (reference sequence). This CDR3 spans 14 amino acids. V was cut by 5 bases and J by 5 bases, with 12 bases left in between. CDR3 nucleotides: TGTGCCAGCAGTGCGTGGGGGTCGAATGAAAAACTGTTTTTT. Its translation is CASSAWGSNEKLFF.